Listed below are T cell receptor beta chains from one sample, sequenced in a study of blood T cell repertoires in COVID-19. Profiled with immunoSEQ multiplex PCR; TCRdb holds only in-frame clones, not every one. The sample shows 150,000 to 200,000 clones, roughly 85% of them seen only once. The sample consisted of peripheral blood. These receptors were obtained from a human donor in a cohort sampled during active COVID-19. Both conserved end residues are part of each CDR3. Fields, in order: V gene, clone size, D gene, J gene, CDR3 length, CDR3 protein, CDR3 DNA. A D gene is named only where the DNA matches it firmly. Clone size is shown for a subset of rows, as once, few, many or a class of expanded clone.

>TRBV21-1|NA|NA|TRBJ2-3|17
CASRYGGGPPHTDTQYF
TGTGCCAGCAGATACGGGGGAGGGCCCCCCCACACAGATACGCAGTATTTT
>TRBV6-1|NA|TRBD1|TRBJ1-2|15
CASSEEQGSNYGYTF
TGTGCCAGCAGTGAAGAACAGGGGTCCAACTATGGCTACACCTTC
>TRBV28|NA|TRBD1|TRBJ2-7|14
CASSPNRQGNEQYF
TGTGCCAGCAGTCCGAACAGACAGGGTAACGAGCAGTACTTC
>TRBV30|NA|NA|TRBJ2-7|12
CAWARVSYEQYF
TGTGCCTGGGCACGGGTCTCCTACGAGCAGTACTTC
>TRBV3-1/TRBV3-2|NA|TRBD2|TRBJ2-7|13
CASSQGTSTEQYF
TGTGCCAGCAGCCAAGGGACTAGCACCGAGCAGTACTTC
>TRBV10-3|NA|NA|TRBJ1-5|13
CAISDYSNQPQHF
TGTGCCATCAGTGATTATAGCAATCAGCCCCAGCATTTT
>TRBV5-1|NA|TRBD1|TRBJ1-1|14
CASSRQGAPTEAFF
TGCGCCAGCAGCAGACAGGGGGCTCCCACTGAAGCTTTCTTT
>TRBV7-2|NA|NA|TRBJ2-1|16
CASSLPDSYSYNEQFF
TGTGCCAGCAGCTTACCGGACAGTTACTCCTACAATGAGCAGTTCTTC
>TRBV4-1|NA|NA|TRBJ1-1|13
CASSQDYLFEAFF
TGCGCCAGCAGCCAAGATTATCTCTTTGAAGCTTTCTTT
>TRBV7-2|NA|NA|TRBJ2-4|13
CASSLLAKNIQYF
TGTGCCAGCAGCTTACTAGCCAAAAACATTCAGTACTTC
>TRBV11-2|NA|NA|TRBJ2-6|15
CASTLRGSGANVLTF
TGTGCCAGCACCTTGAGAGGCTCTGGGGCCAACGTCCTGACTTTC
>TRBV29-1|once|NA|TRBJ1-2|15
CSVWGPDKKNYGYTF
TGCAGCGTTTGGGGCCCGGACAAGAAAAACTATGGCTACACCTTC
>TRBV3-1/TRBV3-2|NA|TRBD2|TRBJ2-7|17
CASSQAEVAGGSYEQYF
TGTGCCAGCAGCCAAGCAGAAGTAGCGGGAGGGAGCTACGAGCAGTACTTC
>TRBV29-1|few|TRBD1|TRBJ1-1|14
CSVRTTGTGTEAFF
TGCAGCGTTCGGACCACAGGGACAGGCACTGAAGCTTTCTTT
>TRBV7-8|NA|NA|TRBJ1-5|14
CASSLQGSNQPQHF
TGTGCCAGCAGCCTACAGGGCAGCAATCAGCCCCAGCATTTT
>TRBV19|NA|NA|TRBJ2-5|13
CASSHLARETQYF
TGTGCCAGTAGCCACCTAGCGAGGGAGACCCAGTACTTC
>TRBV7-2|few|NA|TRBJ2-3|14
CASSLNRVADTQYF
TGTGCCAGCAGCTTAAATCGCGTCGCGGATACGCAGTATTTT